Below, one TCR beta chain is given with its context. Participant-given clinical history determined each cohort assignment. What the recovered Cohort 3 donors had was two negative PCRs, clearance, or symptom resolution. This CDR3 has 15 amino acids. Germline CDR1 MGHRA, CDR2 YSYEKL. J gave up 3 bases and V 1 base, and 2 bases lay outside the gene matches. Libraries were prepared by immunoSEQ multiplex PCR; TCRdb keeps only in-frame clonotypes and omits some of them. The sample holds 450,000 or so clones, 90% seen once. The sample belongs to a study of blood T cell repertoires in COVID-19. Across the whole study: PBMCs, B-cell-depleted T cells, or T cells provided the cDNA or gDNA that made up the material.

The clonotype comes from a young man who had recovered from COVID-19. The V and J genes are TRBV4-1 and TRBJ1-5, with TRBD1 matching over 8 bases. Sequenced sample: PBMCs or T cells enriched from blood (not recorded which). DNA for the CDR3: TGCGCCAGCAGCCAAGGACAGGGGATCAATCAGCCCCAGCATTTT. Translation: CASSQGQGINQPQHF.